The 9 T cell receptor beta chains reported below all come from one sample, sequenced in a study of T cell repertoires and Cas9 in healthy adults. Produced via immunoSEQ multiplex PCR; TCRdb's table is partial and in-frame only. The table shows tens of thousands of clones, with about 90% occurring only once. Sequencing input: CD4+ effector T cells (CD127+, CD25-, CD137-, CD154-) from PBMCs; culture status not recorded. The receptors stem from a human donor in good health.

CDR3 sequence: CASSLQSQVFSLNTEAFF. The CDR3, as DNA: TGTGCCAGCAGCTTACAAAGTCAGGTTTTTTCACTGAACACTGAAGCTTTCTTT. This sequence joins TRBV7-3 and TRBJ1-1, with unresolved D. The ends were cut back, 2 bases at V and 0 bases at J, with 19 bases in the middle. The CDR3 totals 18 residues. CDR1 SGHTA and CDR2 FQGTGA come from the germline V gene.

This chain joins TRBV13 and TRBJ2-1; TRBD2 might be the D (5 bases). The CDR3 length is 15 residues. Between the trimmed V and J ends, which lost 2 bases and 9 bases, there was a span of 17 bases. Germline lookup yields CDR1 PRHDT and CDR2 FYEKMQ (reference sequence). In DNA, the CDR3 is TGTGCCAGCAGCTTAAGGAAAGAGGGTCGGGTTGAGCAGTTCTTC. The encoded protein is CASSLRKEGRVEQFF.

This chain links TRBV28 with TRBJ1-1; TRBD1 matches 8 bases. The germline V gene encodes CDR1 MDHEN and CDR2 SYDVKM. The CDR3 is 14 residues long. V lost 5 bases, J lost 3 bases, and 5 bases stayed unmatched. This CDR3 reads CASSPRTGYTEAFF. CDR3 in DNA: TGTGCCAGCAGTCCCAGGACAGGGTACACTGAAGCTTTCTTT.

V usage is TRBV5-4 and J usage is TRBJ1-1; D ambiguous. This CDR3 spans 16 amino acids. Germline V gene sequence: CDR1 SGHNT, CDR2 YYREEE (reference sequence). V was pared by 4 bases and J by 3 bases, with 19 bases between. CDR3 region: CASSPSRRSFDTEAFF. For the CDR3, the DNA is TGTGCCAGCAGCCCCTCGAGAAGGTCATTCGACACTGAAGCTTTCTTT. Using reference TRBV5-4 and TRBJ1-1 for the parts outside the CDR3, the full variable domain is ETGVTQSPTHLIKTRGQQVTLRCSSQSGHNTVSWYQQALGQGPQFIFQYYREEENGRGNFPPRFSGLQFPNYSSELNVNALELDDSALYLCASSPSRRSFDTEAFFGQGTRLTVV.

This clone was counted once. The V call is TRBV11-2, the J call TRBJ2-1, with 8 bases identical to TRBD2. In germline, CDR1 is SGHAT, CDR2 FQNNGV. J was trimmed by 8 bases and V by 1 base; bases with no gene match: 7. The CDR3 runs to 15 residues. CDR3 loop: CASSLAGGPEYEQFF. In DNA, the CDR3 is TGTGCCAGCAGCTTAGCGGGGGGGCCGGAATATGAGCAGTTCTTC.

The chain has TRBV28 and TRBJ2-5; 12 nucleotides line up with TRBD2. CDR3 length: 16 residues. Germline V gene data show CDR1 as MDHEN and CDR2 as SYDVKM. V lost 8 bases to trimming and J lost 9 bases; unmatched junction nucleotides: 16. CDR3 amino acids: CASGGADASGRGAQYF. In DNA form, the CDR3 reads TGTGCCAGCGGAGGAGCGGATGCTAGCGGGAGGGGGGCCCAGTACTTC. Full variable domain (remainder filled in from reference TRBV28 and TRBJ2-5): DVKVTQSSRYLVKRTGEKVFLECVQDMDHENMFWYRQDPGLGLRLIYFSYDVKMKEKGDIPEGYSVSREKKERFSLILESASTNQTSMYLCASGGADASGRGAQYFGPGTRLLVL.

The rearrangement joins TRBV25-1 to TRBJ2-1, with D possibly TRBD2 on 5 matching bases. In germline, CDR1 is MGHDK, CDR2 SYGVNS. The length of the CDR3 is 13 residues. V lost 3 bases and J 10 bases, leaving 13 bases between the germline ends. The CDR3 sequence: CASSDHPRREQFF. The CDR3 coding sequence is TGTGCCAGCAGTGACCATCCCCGGAGGGAGCAGTTCTTC.

The rearrangement uses TRBV6-5 and TRBJ2-7, with a tentative D call TRBD1 (7 bases). The germline CDR1 and CDR2 sequences are MNHEY and SVGAGI. The CDR3 is 12 amino acids. With 6 bases removed from V and 3 bases from J, the gap between germline ends came to 9 bases. The CDR3 DNA reads TGTGCCAGCAGGCGGGACAGCTACGAGCAGTACTTC. Its translation is CASRRDSYEQYF.

V is TRBV11-3 and J is TRBJ2-3; 9 bases line up with TRBD2. The V gene end was trimmed by 5 bases and the J gene end by 3 bases; junction bases not matched to a gene: 12. The CDR3 contains 17 residues. Per the germline V gene, CDR1 is SGHNT and CDR2 is YENEEA. CDR3: CASSPASSGRGTDTQYF. The CDR3 region has the DNA TGTGCCAGCAGCCCAGCCAGTAGCGGGAGAGGGACAGATACGCAGTATTTT.